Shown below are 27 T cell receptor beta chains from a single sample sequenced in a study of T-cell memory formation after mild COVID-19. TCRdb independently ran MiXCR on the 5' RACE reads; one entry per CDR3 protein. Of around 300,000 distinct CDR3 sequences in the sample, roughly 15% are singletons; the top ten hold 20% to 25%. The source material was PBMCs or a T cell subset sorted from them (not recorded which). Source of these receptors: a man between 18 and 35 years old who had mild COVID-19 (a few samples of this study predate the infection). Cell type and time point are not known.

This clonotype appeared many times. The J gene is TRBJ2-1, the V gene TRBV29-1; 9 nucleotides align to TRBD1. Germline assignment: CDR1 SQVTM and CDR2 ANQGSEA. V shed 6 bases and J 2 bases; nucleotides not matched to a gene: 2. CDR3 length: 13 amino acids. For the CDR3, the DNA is TGCAGCGTAAGGACAGGGGCCTACAATGAGCAGTTCTTC. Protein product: CSVRTGAYNEQFF.

CDR3 protein: CATRKQGYFTDTQYF. The CDR3 bases are TGTGCCACCAGGAAACAGGGTTACTTCACAGATACGCAGTATTTT. The V and J genes are TRBV6-5 and TRBJ2-3; possibly TRBD1 for D (6 bases). The CDR3 runs to 15 residues. The germline V gene has CDR1 MNHEY and CDR2 SVGAGI. V gave up 10 bases and J gave up 2 bases, with 19 bases separating them.

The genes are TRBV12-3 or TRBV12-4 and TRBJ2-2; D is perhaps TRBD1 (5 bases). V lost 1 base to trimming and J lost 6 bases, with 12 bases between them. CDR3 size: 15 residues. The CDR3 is CASSLVARAAGELFF. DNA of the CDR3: TGTGCCAGCAGTTTAGTCGCCAGGGCCGCCGGGGAGCTGTTTTTT.

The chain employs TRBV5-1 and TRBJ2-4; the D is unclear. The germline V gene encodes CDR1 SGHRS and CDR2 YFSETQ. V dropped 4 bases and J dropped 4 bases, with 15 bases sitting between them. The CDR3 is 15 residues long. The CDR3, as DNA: TGCGCCAGCAGCCCCATTAGGTCGTTTAAAAACATTCAGTACTTC. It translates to CASSPIRSFKNIQYF.

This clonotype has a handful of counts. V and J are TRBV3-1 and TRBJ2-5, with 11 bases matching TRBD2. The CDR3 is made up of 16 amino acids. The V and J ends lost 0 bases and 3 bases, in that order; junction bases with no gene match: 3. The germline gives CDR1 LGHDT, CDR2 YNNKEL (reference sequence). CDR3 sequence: CASSQEGLAEKETQYF. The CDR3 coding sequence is TGTGCCAGCAGCCAAGAGGGACTAGCGGAGAAAGAGACCCAGTACTTC.

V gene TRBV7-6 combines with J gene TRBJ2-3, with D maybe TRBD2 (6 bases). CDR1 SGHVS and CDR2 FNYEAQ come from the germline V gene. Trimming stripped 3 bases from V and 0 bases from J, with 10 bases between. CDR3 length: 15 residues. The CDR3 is CASSLGLLSTDTQYF. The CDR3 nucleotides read TGTGCCAGCAGCTTGGGACTTCTTAGCACAGATACGCAGTATTTT. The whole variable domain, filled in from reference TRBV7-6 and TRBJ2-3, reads GAGVSQSPRYKVTKRGQDVALRCDPISGHVSLYWYRQALGQGPEFLTYFNYEAQQDKSGLPNDRFSAERPEGSISTLTIQRTEQRDSAMYRCASSLGLLSTDTQYFGPGTRLTVL.

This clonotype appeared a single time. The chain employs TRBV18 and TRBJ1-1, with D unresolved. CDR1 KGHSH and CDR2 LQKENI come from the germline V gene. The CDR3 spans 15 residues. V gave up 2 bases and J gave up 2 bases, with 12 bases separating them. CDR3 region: CASSPWAETNTEAFF. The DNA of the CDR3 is TGTGCCAGCTCACCATGGGCAGAGACTAACACTGAAGCTTTCTTT.

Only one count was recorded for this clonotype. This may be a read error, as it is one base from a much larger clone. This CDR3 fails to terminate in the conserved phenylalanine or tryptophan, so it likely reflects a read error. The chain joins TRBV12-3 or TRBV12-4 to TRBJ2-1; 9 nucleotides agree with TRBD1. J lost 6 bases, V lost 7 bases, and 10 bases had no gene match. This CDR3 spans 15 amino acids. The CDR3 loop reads CASTLDRGRGNEQFS. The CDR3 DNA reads TGTGCCAGCACCCTAGACAGGGGGAGGGGCAATGAGCAGTTCTCC.

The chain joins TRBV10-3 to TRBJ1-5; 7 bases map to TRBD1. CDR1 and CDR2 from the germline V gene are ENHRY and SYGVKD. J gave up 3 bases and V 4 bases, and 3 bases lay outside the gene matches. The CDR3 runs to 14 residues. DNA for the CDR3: TGTGCCATCAGTGGCGGGACAGACAATCAGCCCCAGCATTTT. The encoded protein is CAISGGTDNQPQHF.

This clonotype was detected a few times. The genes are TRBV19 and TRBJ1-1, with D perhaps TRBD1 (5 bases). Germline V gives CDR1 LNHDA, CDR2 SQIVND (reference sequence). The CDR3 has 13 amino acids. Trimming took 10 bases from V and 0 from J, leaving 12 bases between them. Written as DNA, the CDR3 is TGTGCCACCTCGGGACTCCTGAACACTGAAGCTTTCTTT. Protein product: CATSGLLNTEAFF.

The CDR3 protein is CASSLSPGVGTDTQYF. The CDR3 DNA reads TGTGCCAGCAGCTTATCCCCAGGGGTTGGCACAGATACGCAGTATTTT. The rearrangement uses TRBV7-3 and TRBJ2-3, with a weak D call TRBD1 (6 bases). The CDR3 contains 16 residues. V was clipped by 2 bases and J by 1 base, with 13 bases between them. The germline V gene has CDR1 SGHTA and CDR2 FQGTGA.

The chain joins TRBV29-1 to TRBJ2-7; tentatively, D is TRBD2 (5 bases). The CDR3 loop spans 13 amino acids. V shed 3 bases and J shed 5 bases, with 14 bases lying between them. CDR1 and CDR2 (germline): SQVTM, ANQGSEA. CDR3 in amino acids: CSVDISEGNEQYF. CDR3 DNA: TGCAGCGTTGATATCAGTGAGGGTAACGAGCAGTACTTC.

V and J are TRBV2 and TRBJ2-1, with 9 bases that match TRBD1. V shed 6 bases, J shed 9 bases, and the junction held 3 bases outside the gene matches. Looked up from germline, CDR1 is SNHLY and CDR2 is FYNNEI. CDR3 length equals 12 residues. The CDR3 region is CASRDRGFEQFF. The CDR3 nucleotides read TGTGCCAGCAGGGACAGGGGCTTTGAGCAGTTCTTC.

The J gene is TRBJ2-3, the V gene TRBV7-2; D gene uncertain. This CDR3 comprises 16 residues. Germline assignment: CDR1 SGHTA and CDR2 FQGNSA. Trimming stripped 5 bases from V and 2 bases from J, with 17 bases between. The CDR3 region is CASSRDRAAATDTQYF. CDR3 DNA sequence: TGTGCCAGCAGCCGCGACCGTGCGGCGGCCACAGATACGCAGTATTTT.

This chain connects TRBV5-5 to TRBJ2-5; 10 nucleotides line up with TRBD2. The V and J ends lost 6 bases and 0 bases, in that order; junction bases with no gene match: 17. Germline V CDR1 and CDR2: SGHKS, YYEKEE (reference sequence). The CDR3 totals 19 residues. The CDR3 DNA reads TGTGCCAGCACAAGCAGCGTCGCTAGCGGGGGAGGGTACCAAGAGACCCAGTACTTC. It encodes CASTSSVASGGGYQETQYF.

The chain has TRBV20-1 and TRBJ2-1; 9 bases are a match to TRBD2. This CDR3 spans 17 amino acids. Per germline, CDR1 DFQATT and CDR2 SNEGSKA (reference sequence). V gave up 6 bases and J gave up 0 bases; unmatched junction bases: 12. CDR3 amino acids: CSAPQQAGGNSYNEQFF. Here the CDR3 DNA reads TGCAGTGCCCCTCAGCAAGCGGGGGGTAACTCCTACAATGAGCAGTTCTTC.

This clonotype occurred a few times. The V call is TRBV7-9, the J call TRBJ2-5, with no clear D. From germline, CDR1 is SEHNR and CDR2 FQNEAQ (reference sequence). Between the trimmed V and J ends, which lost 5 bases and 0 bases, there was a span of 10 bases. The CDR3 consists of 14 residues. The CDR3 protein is CASSPGSYQETQYF. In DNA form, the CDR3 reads TGTGCCAGCAGCCCCGGATCTTACCAAGAGACCCAGTACTTC.

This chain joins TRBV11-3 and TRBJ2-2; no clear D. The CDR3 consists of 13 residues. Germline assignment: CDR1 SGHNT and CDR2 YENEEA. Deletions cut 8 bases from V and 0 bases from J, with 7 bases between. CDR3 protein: CASRSANTGELFF. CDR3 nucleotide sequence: TGTGCCAGCCGCTCAGCGAACACCGGGGAGCTGTTTTTT.

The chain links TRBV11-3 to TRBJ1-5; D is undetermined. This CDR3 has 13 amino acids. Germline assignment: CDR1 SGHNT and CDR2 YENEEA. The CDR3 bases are TGTGCAGAGGGAGGGAATAGCAATCAGCCCCAGCATTTT. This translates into CAEGGNSNQPQHF.

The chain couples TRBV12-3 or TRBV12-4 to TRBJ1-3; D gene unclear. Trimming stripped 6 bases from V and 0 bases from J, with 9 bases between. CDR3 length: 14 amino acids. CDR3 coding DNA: TGTGCCAGCAGGGACGTGTCCTCTGGAAACACCATATATTTT. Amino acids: CASRDVSSGNTIYF.

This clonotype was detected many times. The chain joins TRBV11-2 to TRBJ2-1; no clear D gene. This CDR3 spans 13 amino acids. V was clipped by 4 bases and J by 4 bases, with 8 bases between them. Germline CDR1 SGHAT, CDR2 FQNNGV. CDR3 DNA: TGTGCCAGCAGCTCCAAACTGTACAATGAGCAGTTCTTC. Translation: CASSSKLYNEQFF.

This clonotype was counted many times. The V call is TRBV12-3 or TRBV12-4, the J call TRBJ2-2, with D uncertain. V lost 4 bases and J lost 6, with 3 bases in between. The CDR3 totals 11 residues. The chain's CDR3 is CASSWAGELFF. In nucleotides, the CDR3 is TGTGCCAGCAGTTGGGCCGGGGAGCTGTTTTTT.

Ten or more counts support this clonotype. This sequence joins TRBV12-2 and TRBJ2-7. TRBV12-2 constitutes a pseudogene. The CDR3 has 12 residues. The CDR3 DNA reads TGTGCAAGTCGCTTACACTCCTACGAGCAGTACGTC. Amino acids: CASRLHSYEQYV.

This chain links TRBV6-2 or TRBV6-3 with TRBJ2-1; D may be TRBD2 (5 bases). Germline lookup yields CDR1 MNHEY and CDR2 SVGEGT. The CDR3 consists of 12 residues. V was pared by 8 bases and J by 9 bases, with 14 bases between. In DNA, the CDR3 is TGTGCCAGCCGACTATCGGCGGGTGAGCAGTTCTTC. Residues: CASRLSAGEQFF.

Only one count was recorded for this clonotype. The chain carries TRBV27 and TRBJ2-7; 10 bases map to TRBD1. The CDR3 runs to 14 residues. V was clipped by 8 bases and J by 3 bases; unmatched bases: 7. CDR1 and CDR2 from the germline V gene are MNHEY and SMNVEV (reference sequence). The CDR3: CASGGRDRGYEQYF. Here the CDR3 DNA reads TGTGCCAGCGGGGGACGGGACAGGGGCTACGAGCAGTACTTC.

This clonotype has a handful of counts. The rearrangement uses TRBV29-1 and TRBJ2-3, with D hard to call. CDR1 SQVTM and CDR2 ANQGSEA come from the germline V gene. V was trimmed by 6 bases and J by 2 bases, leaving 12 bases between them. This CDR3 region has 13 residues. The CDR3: CSVSAPYTDTQYF. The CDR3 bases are TGCAGCGTCTCGGCACCGTACACAGATACGCAGTATTTT.

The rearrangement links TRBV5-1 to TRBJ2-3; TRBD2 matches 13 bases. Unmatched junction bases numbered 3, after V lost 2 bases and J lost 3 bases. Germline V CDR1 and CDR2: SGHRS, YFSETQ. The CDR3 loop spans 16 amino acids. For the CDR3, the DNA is TGCGCCAGCAGCTTAGAGGGACTAGCGGGGACAGATACGCAGTATTTT. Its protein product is CASSLEGLAGTDTQYF.